What follows are 18 T cell receptor beta chains derived from one specimen sequenced in a study of regulatory T cells in long-lasting Graves disease. Library construction for TCR beta used iRepertoire HTBI primers and Arm-PCR of CDR3 regions. In TCRdb, the multiplex PCR reads were re-called with MiXCR into one record per CDR3 protein. The sample contains about 380,000 distinct CDR3 sequences, around a sixth of which appear only once. Time point described: newly diagnosed GD, antithyroid drugs for less than 3 months. Preparation of the TCR library used RNA extracted from PBMCs. Sequenced here: peripheral blood mononuclear cells (PBMCs), sampled at new diagnosis, from a patient treated with antithyroid drugs. Receptor source: a female donor with Graves disease.

This clonotype was counted ten times or more. This chain links TRBV5-1 with TRBJ2-5; 9 nucleotides agree with TRBD2. Germline loops: CDR1 SGHRS, CDR2 YFSETQ. The CDR3 runs to 15 residues. V lost 4 bases, J lost 4 bases, and 8 bases stayed unmatched. CDR3 region: CASSEAGGIGETQYF. DNA for the CDR3: TGCGCCAGCAGCGAGGCGGGGGGGATTGGAGAGACCCAGTACTTC.

Many counts were recorded for this clonotype. The chain combines TRBV4-3 with TRBJ1-3; no clear D. Germline-derived CDR1 and CDR2 are LGHNA and YSLEER. This CDR3 contains 15 residues. V shed 5 bases and J shed 0 bases, with 11 bases lying between them. Written as DNA, the CDR3 is TGCGCCAGCAGCTCGTCAGGACCCTCTGGAAACACCATATATTTT. It codes for CASSSSGPSGNTIYF.

Many counts were recorded for this clonotype. The rearrangement uses TRBV7-9 and TRBJ1-4; tentatively, D is TRBD1 (6 bases). This CDR3 has 16 residues. Per the germline V gene, CDR1 is SEHNR and CDR2 is FQNEAQ (reference sequence). Trimming removed 2 bases at V and 2 bases at J, with 12 bases between. CDR3 sequence: CASSLTQGGTNEKLFF. CDR3 nucleotide sequence: TGTGCCAGCAGCTTAACACAGGGTGGCACTAATGAAAAACTGTTTTTT. The full variable domain, with the rest looked up from reference TRBV7-9 and TRBJ1-4, is DTGVSQNPRHKITKRGQNVTFRCDPISEHNRLYWYRQTLGQGPEFLTYFQNEAQLEKSRLLSDRFSAERPKGSFSTLEIQRTEQGDSAMYLCASSLTQGGTNEKLFFGSGTQLSVL.

Ten or more counts support this clonotype. V usage is TRBV27 and J usage is TRBJ1-1, with a possible D match to TRBD1 (6 bases). The CDR3 loop spans 14 amino acids. Germline V CDR1 and CDR2: MNHEY, SMNVEV (reference sequence). V lost 8 bases, J lost 4 bases, and 17 bases lay in between. CDR3 protein: CASHSSGGPTEAFF. DNA for the CDR3: TGTGCCAGCCATTCCTCCGGGGGGCCCACTGAAGCTTTCTTT.

This clonotype was counted at least ten times. This chain joins TRBV5-4 and TRBJ1-6, with unresolved D. This CDR3 has 14 residues. CDR1 is SGHNT, CDR2 YYREEE, per germline (reference sequence). The V gene lost 1 base and the J gene lost 9 bases, with 11 bases spanning the gap. The CDR3 reads CASSLTGGPSPLHF. Here the CDR3 DNA reads TGTGCCAGCAGCTTGACCGGCGGGCCTTCACCCCTCCACTTT.

As for this clonotype: The CDR3 carries no conserved terminal phenylalanine or tryptophan, so it likely arises from a read error. Here the CDR3 DNA reads TGTGCCAGCAGTCAAGATCGGGTTCCGTATGGCTACACCTAC. Protein product: CASSQDRVPYGYTY. The V and J genes are TRBV4-2 and TRBJ1-2; D call uncertain. From germline, CDR1 is LGHNA and CDR2 YNFKEQ. The CDR3 is 14 residues long.

The table lists this clonotype with a few counts. The V gene is TRBV2, the J gene TRBJ1-5; D may be TRBD1 (5 bases). Germline V CDR1 and CDR2: SNHLY, FYNNEI. V gave up 4 bases and J gave up 8 bases, with 9 bases separating them. The CDR3 sequence is 12 residues long. The CDR3 loop is CASSVGGEPQHF. The CDR3 region has the DNA TGTGCCAGCAGTGTGGGGGGGGAGCCCCAGCATTTT. The variable domain in full, with the rest retrieved from reference TRBV2 and TRBJ1-5, is EPEVTQTPSHQVTQMGQEVILRCVPISNHLYFYWYRQILGQKVEFLVSFYNNEISEKSEIFDDQFSVERPDGSNFTLKIRSTKLEDSAMYFCASSVGGEPQHFGDGTRLSIL.

This chain joins TRBV10-3 and TRBJ2-5, with a possible D match to TRBD2 (6 bases). The J call is uncertain, as TRBJ2-1 better fits the DNA end. Germline V lookup: CDR1 ENHRY, CDR2 SYGVKD. This CDR3 is built from 20 residues. This CDR3 reads CAISDVSGGEAYHNDNEQFF. The CDR3 DNA follows: TGTGCCATCAGTGATGTATCCGGCGGGGAAGCCTACCACAATGACAATGAGCAGTTCTTC.

This clonotype came up many times. V gene TRBV6-2 or TRBV6-3 combines with J gene TRBJ1-2; TRBD1 matches 7 bases. V gave up 5 bases and J gave up 8 bases; unmatched junction bases: 8. The germline V gene encodes CDR1 MNHEY and CDR2 SVGEGT. The CDR3 sequence is 13 residues long. The chain's CDR3 is CASSEVRTGGYTF. The CDR3 DNA follows: TGTGCCAGCAGTGAAGTAAGGACAGGAGGCTACACCTTC.

This clonotype has at least ten counts. This rearrangement joins TRBV3-1 to TRBJ2-3, with 10 bases lining up with TRBD2. Germline V lookup: CDR1 LGHDT, CDR2 YNNKEL (reference sequence). V was pared by 6 bases and J by 4 bases, with 10 bases of the junction left unmatched. The CDR3 spans 16 residues. CDR3 amino acids: CASSHRQRGGADTQYF. DNA for the CDR3: TGTGCCAGCAGTCATAGGCAGCGGGGGGGCGCAGATACGCAGTATTTT.

This clonotype was seen a few times. V is TRBV19 and J is TRBJ1-5, with 7 bases fitting TRBD1. Germline lookup yields CDR1 LNHDA and CDR2 SQIVND (reference sequence). With V trimmed by 4 bases and J by 1 base, 7 bases remained unmatched. The CDR3 extends over 16 amino acids. The DNA of the CDR3 is TGTGCCAGTAGTACGCAGGGGGTAGTCAGCAATCAGCCCCAGCATTTT. Its translation: CASSTQGVVSNQPQHF. Drawing the rest from reference TRBV19 and TRBJ1-5, the complete variable domain is DGGITQSPKYLFRKEGQNVTLSCEQNLNHDAMYWYRQDPGQGLRLIYYSQIVNDFQKGDIAEGYSVSREKKESFPLTVTSAQKNPTAFYLCASSTQGVVSNQPQHFGDGTRLSIL.

There are many counts of this clonotype. V gene TRBV20-1 combines with J gene TRBJ2-3; D tentatively reads TRBD1 or TRBD2 (5 bases each). CDR3 length equals 15 residues. V lost 5 bases and J 2 bases, leaving 17 bases between the germline ends. In germline, CDR1 is DFQATT, CDR2 SNEGSKA (reference sequence). The CDR3 sequence: CSAPRDLLSTDTQYF. CDR3 nucleotides: TGCAGTGCTCCCCGGGACCTCCTGTCCACAGATACGCAGTATTTT.

Concerning this clonotype: A single base separates this from a much larger clone, so it may be a read error. The chain employs TRBV7-9 and TRBJ2-1; D not certain. This CDR3 has 16 amino acids. Trimming stripped 5 bases from V and 0 bases from J, with 14 bases between. From germline, CDR1 is SEHNR and CDR2 FQNEAQ (reference sequence). The CDR3 sequence is CASSAHWAPSYNEQFF. The CDR3, as DNA: TGTGCCAGCAGCGCCCACTGGGCCCCCTCCTACAATGAGCAGTTCTTC. The full variable domain, its missing parts supplied by reference TRBV7-9 and TRBJ2-1, is DTGVSQNPRHKITKRGQNVTFRCDPISEHNRLYWYRQTLGQGPEFLTYFQNEAQLEKSRLLSDRFSAERPKGSFSTLEIQRTEQGDSAMYLCASSAHWAPSYNEQFFGPGTRLTVL.

This clonotype came up many times. The V call is TRBV7-3, the J call TRBJ2-6; D is uncertain. Trimming took 4 bases from V and 2 from J, leaving 15 bases between them. This CDR3 region has 17 residues. Germline values: CDR1 SGHTA, CDR2 FQGTGA. The CDR3 region is CASSSPVNKAGANVLTF. For the CDR3, the DNA is TGTGCCAGCAGCTCCCCTGTAAACAAGGCTGGGGCCAACGTCCTGACTTTC.

This clonotype has at least ten counts. The genes are TRBV2 and TRBJ1-5; no definite D call. Germline CDR1 is SNHLY and CDR2 is FYNNEI. Trimming removed 2 bases from V and 2 bases from J, with 4 bases in between. The CDR3 spans 13 residues. The CDR3 DNA reads as TGTGCCAGCAGTGAACTGCGCAATCAGCCCCAGCATTTT. Encoded protein: CASSELRNQPQHF.

This clonotype was seen ten or more times. The chain is built from TRBV7-2 and TRBJ2-1; TRBD2 might be the D (5 bases). V lost 1 base, J lost 0 bases, and 10 bases lay in between. The CDR3 is 16 residues long. Germline CDR1 is SGHTA and CDR2 is FQGNSA. The CDR3 DNA sequence: TGTGCCAGCAGCTTAGGCGGGCCTAGCTCCTACAATGAGCAGTTCTTC. Amino acid sequence: CASSLGGPSSYNEQFF.

This clonotype appeared a few times. The genes are TRBV6-9 and TRBJ1-5; D unresolved. Trimming stripped 3 bases from V and 4 bases from J, with 13 bases between. Germline CDR1 is MNHGY and CDR2 is SVAAGI. The CDR3 consists of 15 residues. The CDR3 DNA reads as TGTGCCAGCAGTTACTACAGAGTCCTAAATCAGCCCCAGCATTTT. Its protein product is CASSYYRVLNQPQHF.

The rearrangement uses TRBV5-4 and TRBJ1-2; the match to TRBD1 covers 9 bases. Trimming took 7 bases from V and 8 from J; bases not matched to a gene: 12. This CDR3 spans 14 amino acids. Per the germline V gene, CDR1 is SGHNT and CDR2 is YYREEE (reference sequence). The CDR3 DNA sequence: TGTGCCAGCCGCTCGGAACAGGGGGCAGGAGGCTACACCTTC. This translates into CASRSEQGAGGYTF.